Listed below are T cell receptor beta chains from one sample, sequenced in a study of shared clonotypes between healthy human individuals. Data came from immunoSEQ multiplex PCR; TCRdb stores just in-frame clones and leaves some out. The sample records about 1.5 million clones, 95% to 99% being singletons. The sample was naive CD4+ T cells sorted from blood. These receptors originate from a man aged 30-40 years in good health. CDR3s include the opening cysteine and the closing phenylalanine or tryptophan. A D gene is named only where the DNA matches it firmly. Size values are once, few and many counts, or a class for expanded clones, and some rows have none.

>TRBJ2-3|NA|NA|TRBV9
CASSSYQPGPDTQYF
TGTGCCAGCAGCTCCTACCAACCTGGCCCAGATACGCAGTATTTT
>TRBJ2-6|NA|NA|TRBV27
CASSTVQGSGANVLTF
TGTGCCAGCAGTACCGTCCAGGGTTCTGGGGCCAACGTCCTGACTTTC
>TRBJ2-2|NA|TRBD2|TRBV6-4
CASSQFSGLAGANTGELFF
TGTGCCAGCAGTCAATTCTCTGGACTAGCGGGCGCGAACACCGGGGAGCTGTTTTTT
>TRBJ1-2|NA|NA|TRBV27
CASSLSGGGYRYTF
TGTGCCAGCAGTTTATCGGGTGGTGGGTACCGTTACACCTTC
>TRBJ2-7|NA|NA|TRBV6-5
CASSYSVSYEQYF
TGTGCCAGCAGTTACTCAGTTTCCTACGAGCAGTACTTC
>TRBJ1-2|NA|NA|TRBV2
CASSNSDRPNYGYTF
TGTGCCAGCAGTAATTCCGACAGGCCTAACTATGGCTACACCTTC
>TRBJ1-1|NA|NA|TRBV9
CASSVGNAPWNTEAFF
TGTGCCAGCAGCGTCGGAAATGCCCCGTGGAACACTGAAGCTTTCTTT
>TRBJ1-2|NA|NA|TRBV29-1
CSVKGLKYGYTF
TGCAGCGTAAAAGGGCTGAAGTATGGCTACACCTTC
>TRBJ1-1|NA|NA|TRBV4-2
CASSQEGVGKTEAFF
TGTGCCAGCAGCCAAGAAGGAGTAGGGAAGACTGAAGCTTTCTTT
>TRBJ2-7|NA|TRBD2|TRBV9
CASSVGNSGSYEQYF
TGTGCCAGCAGCGTAGGAAATAGCGGGAGTTACGAGCAGTACTTC
>TRBJ2-1|NA|TRBD2|TRBV9
CASSGTSGSASYEQFF
TGTGCCAGCAGCGGGACTAGCGGGAGCGCATCGTATGAGCAGTTCTTC
>TRBJ2-5|NA|TRBD2|TRBV25-1
CASSASGSLETQYF
TGTGCCAGCAGCGCGAGCGGGAGTCTGGAGACCCAGTACTTC
>TRBJ2-1|NA|NA|TRBV7-8
CASSLGLSYNEQFF
TGTGCCAGCAGCCTCGGACTCTCCTACAATGAGCAGTTCTTC
>TRBJ2-5|NA|NA|TRBV7-2
CASSLVAGAGQETQYF
TGTGCCAGCAGCTTAGTAGCTGGGGCAGGCCAAGAGACCCAGTACTTC
>TRBJ1-4|NA|NA|TRBV6-5
CASSYSRDNYEKLFF
TGTGCCAGCAGTTACTCGCGTGATAACTATGAAAAACTGTTTTTT
>TRBJ2-1|NA|NA|TRBV7-9
CASSQIWAGNEQFF
TGTGCCAGCAGCCAGATTTGGGCTGGCAATGAGCAGTTCTTC
>TRBJ1-2|NA|NA|TRBV5-1
CASSLSGADYGYTF
TGCGCCAGCAGCTTATCAGGGGCGGACTATGGCTACACCTTC
>TRBJ2-3|NA|TRBD2|TRBV7-9
CASSLGGIAGADTQYF
TGTGCCAGCAGCTTAGGTGGGATAGCGGGAGCAGATACGCAGTATTTT
>TRBJ2-7|NA|TRBD2|TRBV7-8
CASSPGTSGNEQYF
TGTGCCAGCAGCCCCGGGACTAGCGGGAACGAGCAGTACTTC
>TRBJ2-3|NA|TRBD2|TRBV5-5
CASSLAGREGVVDTQYF
TGTGCCAGCAGCTTGGCCGGGCGGGAGGGCGTCGTAGATACGCAGTATTTT
>TRBJ2-7|NA|NA|TRBV7-9
CASSVEREQYF
TGTGCCAGCAGCGTAGAGCGGGAGCAGTACTTC
>TRBJ2-7|NA|NA|TRBV18
CASSPGAAPYEQYF
TGTGCCAGCTCGCCAGGCGCGGCCCCCTACGAGCAGTACTTC
>TRBJ2-1|NA|TRBD2|TRBV30
CAWSQYRLADSYNEQFF
TGTGCCTGGAGTCAGTACCGCCTAGCGGACTCCTACAATGAGCAGTTCTTC
>TRBJ2-3|once|NA|TRBV30
CAWSRTRGTTDTQYF
TGTGCCTGGAGCCGTACTAGAGGGACCACAGATACGCAGTATTTT
>TRBJ2-7|NA|NA|TRBV25-1
CASSECGKAGHYEQYF
TGTGCCAGCAGTGAATGTGGGAAAGCGGGCCACTACGAGCAGTACTTC
>TRBJ2-3|NA|NA|TRBV25-1
CASSESPPGPTDTQYF
TGTGCCAGCAGTGAATCTCCCCCGGGACCCACAGATACGCAGTATTTT
>TRBJ2-7|NA|NA|TRBV29-1
CSVGSGDGTEQYF
TGCAGCGTTGGGAGTGGGGACGGGACCGAGCAGTACTTC
>TRBJ1-2|NA|NA|TRBV5-1
CASSFKDNYGYTF
TGCGCCAGCAGCTTCAAGGATAACTATGGCTACACCTTC
>TRBJ2-1|NA|TRBD2|TRBV29-1
CSVISGSGITNNEQFF
TGCAGCGTAATTAGCGGGAGTGGAATTACCAACAATGAGCAGTTCTTC
>TRBJ1-3|NA|NA|TRBV11-3
CASSNSLAAGNTIYF
TGTGCCAGCAGCAACTCTCTGGCCGCTGGAAACACCATATATTTT
>TRBJ1-1|NA|NA|TRBV18
CASSPQGYTEAFF
TGTGCCAGCTCACCACAGGGGTACACTGAAGCTTTCTTT
>TRBJ1-3|NA|NA|TRBV11-2
CASSPTGSGNTIYF
TGTGCCAGCAGCCCGACAGGCTCTGGAAACACCATATATTTT
>TRBJ2-3|NA|NA|TRBV5-4
CASRAPSTDTQYF
TGTGCCAGCAGGGCACCTAGCACAGATACGCAGTATTTT
>TRBJ2-3|NA|NA|TRBV14
CASSQGVADTQYF
TGTGCCAGCAGCCAGGGTGTCGCAGATACGCAGTATTTT
>TRBJ1-1|NA|TRBD1|TRBV28
CASSLYGDGDSEAFF
TGTGCCAGCAGTTTATATGGGGATGGGGACAGTGAAGCTTTCTTT
>TRBJ2-1|NA|NA|TRBV7-3
CASSLYPVAAGAYNEQFF
TGTGCCAGCAGCTTATACCCCGTCGCGGCTGGGGCCTACAATGAGCAGTTCTTC
>TRBJ2-7|NA|TRBD1|TRBV18
CASSPRQGQDEQYF
TGTGCCAGCTCACCCCGACAGGGGCAGGACGAGCAGTACTTC